This T cell receptor beta chain came from a study of cytomegalovirus exposure and HLA in healthy donors. The study, taken as a whole, reports: Earlier results showed most TCR beta V segments being productive about 90% or about 30% of the time. Most CMV-associated TCR beta chains were later found to appear HLA-restricted. Reports state that TCR beta sequences accurately predicted most subjects' HLA-A and HLA-B alleles.

Note on this clone: Its antigen is as yet unknown.

Both 60 Vbeta primers and 13 Jbeta primers went into the PCR. Here immunoSEQ multiplex PCR was the method, and the copy in TCRdb shows in-frame clones only, minus some. This sample lists about 120,000 clones; its ten largest clones have 1.5% to 2%. V lost 1 base and J lost 3, with 8 bases in between. Looked up from germline, CDR1 is MNHNS and CDR2 is SASEGT. The CDR3 loop spans 14 amino acids. The chain uses TRBV6-1 and TRBJ2-3; weak D call: TRBD2 (6 bases). This receptor was taken from a man aged 18 to 30 in good health and CMV-seronegative. The sequencing input was PBMCs. The CDR3 here is CASSEGGGTDTQYF. CDR3 nucleotides: TGTGCCAGCAGTGAAGGTGGGGGGACAGATACGCAGTATTTT.